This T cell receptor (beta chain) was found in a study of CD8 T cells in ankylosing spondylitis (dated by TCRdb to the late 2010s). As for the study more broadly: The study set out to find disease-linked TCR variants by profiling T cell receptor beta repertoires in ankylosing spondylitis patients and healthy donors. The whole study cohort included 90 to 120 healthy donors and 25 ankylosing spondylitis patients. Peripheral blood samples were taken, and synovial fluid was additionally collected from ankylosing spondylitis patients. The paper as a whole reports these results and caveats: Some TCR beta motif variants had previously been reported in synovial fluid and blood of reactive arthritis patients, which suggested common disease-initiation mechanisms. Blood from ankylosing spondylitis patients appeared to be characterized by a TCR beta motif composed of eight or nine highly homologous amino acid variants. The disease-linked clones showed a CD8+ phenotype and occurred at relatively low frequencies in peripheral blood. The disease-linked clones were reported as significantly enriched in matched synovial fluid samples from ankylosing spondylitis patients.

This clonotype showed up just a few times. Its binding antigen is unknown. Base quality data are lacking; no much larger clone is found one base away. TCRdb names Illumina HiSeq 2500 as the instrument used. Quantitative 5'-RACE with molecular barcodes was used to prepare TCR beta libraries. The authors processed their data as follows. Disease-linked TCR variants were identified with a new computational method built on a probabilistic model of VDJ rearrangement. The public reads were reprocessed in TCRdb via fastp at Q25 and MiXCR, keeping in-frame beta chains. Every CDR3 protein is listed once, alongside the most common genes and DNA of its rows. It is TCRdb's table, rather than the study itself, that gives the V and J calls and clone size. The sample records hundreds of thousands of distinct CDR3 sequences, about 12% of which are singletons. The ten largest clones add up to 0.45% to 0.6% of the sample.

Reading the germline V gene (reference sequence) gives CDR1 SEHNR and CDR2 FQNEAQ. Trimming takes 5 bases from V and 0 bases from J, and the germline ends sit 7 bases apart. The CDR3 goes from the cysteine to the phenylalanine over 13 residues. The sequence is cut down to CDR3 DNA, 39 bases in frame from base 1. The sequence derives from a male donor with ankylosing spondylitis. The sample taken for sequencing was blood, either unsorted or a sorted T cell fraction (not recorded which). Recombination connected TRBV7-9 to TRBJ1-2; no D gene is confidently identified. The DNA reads TGTGCCAGCAGCCCCCCCGCTAACTATGGCTACACCTTC. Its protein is CASSPPANYGYTF.